Given below is one TCR beta chain in context. The target antigen is unknown. The data belong to a study of Ad26.COV2.S vaccination and SARS-CoV-2 variants. Across the whole study: The vaccine Ad26.COV2.S was put into the muscle once, or twice with 56 days between.

Treatment noted: over 15 received Ad26.COV2.S at low or high dose, single or two shots; about 5 received placebo; per-sample allocation not given. All samples were drawn on day 63, counting from the first vaccine or placebo injection. An 18-55-year-old adult in Boston served as donor. Study-level results: Responses of T cells in total may have been underestimated by the TCR breadth and depth analyses. Reported findings describe substantial breadth in spike-specific CD8+ and CD4+ T cell responses following vaccination.

This CDR3 contains 15 residues. Looked up from germline, CDR1 is SGHNT and CDR2 is YENEEA. The V gene end was trimmed by 4 bases and the J gene end by 0 bases; junction bases not matched to a gene: 2. Using immunoSEQ multiplex PCR, the repertoire was profiled, and TCRdb retains in-frame clones only, with some absent. The sample consists of 300,000 to 500,000 clones, approximately 90% of them appearing once. This receptor was obtained from a person between 18 and 65 years old who received the Ad26.COV2.S COVID-19 vaccine or a placebo. This material consisted of peripheral blood, taken in a trial of Ad26.COV2.S vaccine versus placebo. The rearrangement uses TRBV11-3 and TRBJ2-2; 7 bases fit TRBD1. CDR3 sequence: CASSSGTANTGELFF. The CDR3 DNA reads as TGTGCCAGCAGCTCCGGGACAGCGAACACCGGGGAGCTGTTTTTT.